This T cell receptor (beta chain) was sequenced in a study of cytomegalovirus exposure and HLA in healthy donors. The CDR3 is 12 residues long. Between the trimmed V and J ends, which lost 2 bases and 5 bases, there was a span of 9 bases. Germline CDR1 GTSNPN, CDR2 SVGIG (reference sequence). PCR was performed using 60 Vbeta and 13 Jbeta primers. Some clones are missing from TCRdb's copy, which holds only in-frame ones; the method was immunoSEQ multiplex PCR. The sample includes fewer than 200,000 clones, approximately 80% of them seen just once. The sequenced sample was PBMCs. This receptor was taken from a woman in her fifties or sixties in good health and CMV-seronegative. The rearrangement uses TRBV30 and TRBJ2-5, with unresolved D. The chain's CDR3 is CAWSPLSETQYF. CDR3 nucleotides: TGTGCCTGGAGTCCCCTTAGCGAGACCCAGTACTTC.